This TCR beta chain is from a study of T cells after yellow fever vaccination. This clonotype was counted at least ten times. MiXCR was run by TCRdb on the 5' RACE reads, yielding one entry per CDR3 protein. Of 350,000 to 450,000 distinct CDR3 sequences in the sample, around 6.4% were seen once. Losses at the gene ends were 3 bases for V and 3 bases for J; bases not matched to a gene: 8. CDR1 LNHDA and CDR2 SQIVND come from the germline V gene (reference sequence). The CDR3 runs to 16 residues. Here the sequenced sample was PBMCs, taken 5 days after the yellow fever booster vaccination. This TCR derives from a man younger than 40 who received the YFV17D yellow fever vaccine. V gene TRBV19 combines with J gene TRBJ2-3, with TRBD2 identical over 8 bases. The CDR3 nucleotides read TGTGCCAGTAGTATTCCACTAGCGGATACTACAGATACGCAGTATTTT. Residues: CASSIPLADTTDTQYF.